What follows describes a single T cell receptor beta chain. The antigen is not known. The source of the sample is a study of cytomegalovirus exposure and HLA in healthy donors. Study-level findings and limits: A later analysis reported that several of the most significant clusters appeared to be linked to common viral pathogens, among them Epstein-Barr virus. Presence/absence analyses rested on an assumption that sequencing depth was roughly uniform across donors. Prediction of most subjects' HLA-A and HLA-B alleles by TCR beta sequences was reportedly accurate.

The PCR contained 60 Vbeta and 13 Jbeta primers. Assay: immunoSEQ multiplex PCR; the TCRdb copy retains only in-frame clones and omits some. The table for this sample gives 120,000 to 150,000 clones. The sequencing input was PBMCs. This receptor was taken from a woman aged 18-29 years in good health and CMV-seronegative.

The CDR3, as DNA: TGCAGCGTAGCGGGAACCTACGAGCAGTACTTC. Protein sequence: CSVAGTYEQYF. This sequence joins TRBV29-1 and TRBJ2-7; 7 bases agree with TRBD2. With V trimmed by 6 bases and J by 2 bases, 1 base remained unmatched. Germline CDR1 is SQVTM and CDR2 is ANQGSEA. The CDR3 covers 11 residues.